Given below is one TCR beta chain in context. Its antigen is not known. The study recruited hyperthyroidism patients aged 18 to 65 who were newly diagnosed, under 2 months' duration. This specimen belongs to a study of Graves' ophthalmopathy and Graves' hyperthyroidism. General observations from the study: Blood shared most expanded thyroid clonotypes above 0.001 frequency. The model reached 70.59% sensitivity and about 72% specificity for predicting ophthalmopathy progression. Separation of ophthalmopathy from stable hyperthyroidism was achieved by a 13-signature model, at 85% to 90% sensitivity and roughly 81% specificity.

The CDR3 runs to 12 residues. Germline values: CDR1 DFQATT, CDR2 SNEGSKA (reference sequence). The sequenced template was RNA, covering the TCR beta CDR3 region. Scientists carried out first-round RT-PCR using HTBI primers and then a second-round multiplex PCR. TCRdb used MiXCR to reprocess the multiplex PCR reads, holding one entry per CDR3 protein. The sample consists of 500,000 to 700,000 distinct CDR3 sequences, under 40% of them appearing once. Material for sequencing was peripheral blood or thyroid tissue (not recorded which). The rearrangement joins TRBV20-1 to TRBJ2-5; D is tentatively TRBD1 or TRBD2 (5 bases each). The J call is uncertain, as TRBJ2-7 better fits the DNA end. The TCR comes from an adult man with Graves' hyperthyroidism. CDR3 sequence: CSARGGGPEQYF. The DNA of the CDR3 is TGCAGTGCTAGGGGTGGGGGTCCCGAGCAGTACTTC.